This T cell receptor (beta chain) was sequenced for a study of identical twins. In its sample, this clonotype was seen a few times. TCRdb reanalysed the 5' RACE reads using MiXCR and keeps one entry per CDR3 protein. The sample holds 500,000 to 700,000 distinct CDR3 sequences, about 7% seen once. The same sample was also used in a study of yellow fever vaccine responses in identical twins.

The origin of this receptor is a woman between 18 and 29 years old in good health. Sequencing was carried out using PBMCs.

The CDR3 coding sequence is TGTGCCAGCAGCCAAGGCCAGGGTATTGGTTATGAGCAGTTCTTC. Its translation: CASSQGQGIGYEQFF. The chain is built from TRBV3-1 and TRBJ2-1; possible D gene TRBD1, 5 bases. CDR1 and CDR2 from the germline V gene are LGHDT and YNNKEL (reference sequence). The V end lost 1 base, the J end lost 8 bases, and 15 bases lay between the germline ends. CDR3 length equals 15 residues.